A single sample gave rise to the 10 T cell receptor beta chains below, sequenced in a study of blood T cell repertoires in COVID-19. Libraries were prepared by immunoSEQ multiplex PCR; TCRdb keeps only in-frame clonotypes and omits some of them. Of fewer than 700,000 clones listed, about 88% were seen once; the top ten hold 7.8%. The specimen was peripheral blood. Source of these receptors: a woman between 45 and 65 years old with COVID-19, enrolled during active disease.

The chain carries TRBV18 and TRBJ1-6, with D possibly being TRBD1 (6 bases). The germline V gene encodes CDR1 KGHSH and CDR2 LQKENI. The CDR3 extends over 15 amino acids. V was shortened by 2 bases and J by 5 bases, with 10 bases between the two germline ends. The CDR3 reads CASSPSQGHNSPLHF. CDR3 in DNA: TGTGCCAGCTCACCATCACAGGGACATAATTCACCCCTCCACTTT.

The chain recombines TRBV12-2 with TRBJ2-7; TRBD2, as called in the table, went unchecked against the DNA. TRBV12-2 is described as a pseudogene. The CDR3 is made up of 10 amino acids. The CDR3: CARGAGEQYF. The CDR3 region has the DNA TGTGCGAGGGGAGCGGGGGAGCAGTACTTC.

This clone was found a few times. This chain uses TRBV27 with TRBJ1-1, with a tentative D call TRBD1 (6 bases). Trimming removed 2 bases from V and 1 base from J, with 8 bases in between. The CDR3 is 14 residues long. Germline lookup yields CDR1 MNHEY and CDR2 SMNVEV (reference sequence). DNA for the CDR3: TGTGCCAGCAGTTTAAACAGGGCGAACACTGAAGCTTTCTTT. Its translation is CASSLNRANTEAFF.

J is TRBJ2-1 and V is TRBV9, with a possible D match to TRBD2 (5 bases). Germline-derived CDR1 and CDR2 are SGDLS and YYNGEE. The CDR3 is 15 residues long. The V and J ends lost 0 bases and 9 bases respectively, with 16 bases between them. The CDR3 DNA is TGTGCCAGCAGCGTAGAGGGAGTGGGATTTAGTGAGCAGTTCTTC. This codes for CASSVEGVGFSEQFF.

The V gene is TRBV9, the J gene TRBJ2-3; 7 bases match TRBD1. Germline V gene lookup returns CDR1 SGDLS and CDR2 YYNGEE. The CDR3 is made up of 14 amino acids. J lost 6 bases, V lost 2 bases, and 6 bases had no gene match. The CDR3 nucleotides read TGTGCCAGCAGCGTTGAACAGGGGATGGATACGCAGTATTTT. This translates into CASSVEQGMDTQYF.

The V gene is TRBV6-5, the J gene TRBJ2-6, with D unclear. V was shortened by 6 bases and J by 2 bases, with 11 bases between the two germline ends. The CDR3 is made up of 15 amino acids. Germline-derived CDR1 and CDR2 are MNHEY and SVGAGI. CDR3 loop: CASSTGLAGANVLTF. DNA for the CDR3: TGTGCCAGCAGCACCGGGTTGGCTGGGGCCAACGTCCTGACTTTC.

J is TRBJ1-2 and V is TRBV29-1; 11 nucleotides match TRBD1. V was clipped by 2 bases and J by 5 bases; unmatched bases: 7. Per germline, CDR1 SQVTM and CDR2 ANQGSEA. The CDR3 runs to 15 residues. CDR3 sequence (DNA): TGCAGCGTTGAATCGGGGACAGGGGGAGGATATGGCTACACCTTC. Translation: CSVESGTGGGYGYTF. Variable domain in full (rest from reference TRBV29-1 and TRBJ1-2): SAVISQKPSRDICQRGTSLTIQCQVDSQVTMMFWYRQQPGQSLTLIATANQGSEATYESGFVIDKFPISRPNLTFSTLTVSNMSPEDSSIYLCSVESGTGGGYGYTFGSGTRLTVV.

In DNA, the CDR3 is TGCAGCGTTAGTCGAGACACCGGAACCGAAAAACTGTTTTTT. It translates to CSVSRDTGTEKLFF. V usage is TRBV29-1 and J usage is TRBJ1-4; unclear D gene. The V end lost 5 bases, the J end lost 8 bases, and 18 bases lay between the germline ends. This CDR3 comprises 14 residues. The germline CDR1 and CDR2 sequences are SQVTM and ANQGSEA.

This clone was seen only once. The J gene is TRBJ2-7, the V gene TRBV6-5, with 12 positions matching TRBD2. The ends lost 6 bases at V and 4 bases at J; junction bases unmatched: 4. CDR1 is MNHEY and CDR2 is SVGAGI in the germline V gene. This CDR3 is built from 14 residues. CDR3 DNA sequence: TGTGCCAGCAGCTTAGGACTAGCGGGGTACGAGCAGTACTTC. Its translation is CASSLGLAGYEQYF.

There are a few counts of this clone. V is TRBV15 and J is TRBJ1-1; possibly TRBD1 for D (6 bases). The length of the CDR3 is 15 residues. Germline-derived CDR1 and CDR2 are LNHNV and YYDKDF (reference sequence). V was cut by 2 bases and J by 3 bases, with 13 bases left in between. The CDR3 region is CATSRPSNRDTEAFF. CDR3 DNA sequence: TGTGCCACCAGCAGACCCAGTAACAGGGACACTGAAGCTTTCTTT. Full variable domain (missing parts from reference TRBV15 and TRBJ1-1): DAMVIQNPRYQVTQFGKPVTLSCSQTLNHNVMYWYQQKSSQAPKLLFHYYDKDFNNEADTPDNFQSRRPNTSFCFLDIRSPGLGDTAMYLCATSRPSNRDTEAFFGQGTRLTVV.